In this sample, the clone carrying this T cell receptor (beta chain) turned up many times. Antigen specificity is unknown. Attachment of unique molecular identifiers to individual cDNA molecules was performed. In TCRdb, the 5' RACE reads were re-called with MiXCR into one record per CDR3 protein. The data show under 60,000 distinct CDR3 sequences, 5.6% seen once. Germline loops: CDR1 SGHTA, CDR2 FQGNSA. The CDR3 covers 15 residues. Trimming cost V 1 base and J 6 bases, with 15 bases left between them. The sample comes from a study of early T cells in non-severe SARS-CoV-2 infection. At the level of the study: The authors sequenced bulk RNA from unsorted whole blood, leaving chains unpaired.

Whole-study results and caveats: There was a bias toward anti-spike CD8 responses in VDJdb matching, which missed private and CD4 specificities.

This sequence was found in an adult who was a healthcare worker with PCR-confirmed SARS-CoV-2 infection or an uninfected control (not recorded which). The chain has TRBV7-2 and TRBJ1-2; a weak D match, TRBD1 (6 bases). The sequencing sample was made of whole blood. CDR3 amino acids: CASSLGGRGLDGYTF. The CDR3 DNA reads TGTGCCAGCAGCTTAGGTGGCAGGGGTTTGGATGGCTACACCTTC.